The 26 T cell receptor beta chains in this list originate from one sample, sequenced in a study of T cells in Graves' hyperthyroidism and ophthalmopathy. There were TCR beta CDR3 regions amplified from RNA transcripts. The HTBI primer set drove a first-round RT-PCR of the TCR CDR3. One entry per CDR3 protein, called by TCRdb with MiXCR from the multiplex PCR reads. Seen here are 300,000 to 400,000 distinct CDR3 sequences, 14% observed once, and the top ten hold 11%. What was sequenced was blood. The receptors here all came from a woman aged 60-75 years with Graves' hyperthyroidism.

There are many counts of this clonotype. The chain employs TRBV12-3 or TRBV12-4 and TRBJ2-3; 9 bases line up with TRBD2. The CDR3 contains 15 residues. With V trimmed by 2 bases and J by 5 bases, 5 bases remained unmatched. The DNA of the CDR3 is TGTGCCAGCAGTTTAAAGCGGGAGGTTAGAGATACGCAGTATTTT. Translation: CASSLKREVRDTQYF.

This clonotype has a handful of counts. The CDR3 DNA is TGCGCCAGCAGTGGTGAGGGGTCCACCTACGAGCAGTACTTC. Protein: CASSGEGSTYEQYF. The chain has TRBV10-2 and TRBJ2-7; D is possibly TRBD1 or TRBD2 (5 bases each). V was pared by 4 bases and J by 2 bases, with 12 bases between. Germline CDR1 WSHSY, CDR2 SAAADI. The CDR3 sequence is 14 residues long.

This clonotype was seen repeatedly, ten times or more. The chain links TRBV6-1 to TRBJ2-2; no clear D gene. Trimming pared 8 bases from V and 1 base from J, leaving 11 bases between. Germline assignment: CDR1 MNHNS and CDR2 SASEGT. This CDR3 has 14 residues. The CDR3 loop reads CASQIRLNTGELFF. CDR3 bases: TGTGCCAGCCAAATCAGGCTGAACACCGGGGAGCTGTTTTTT.

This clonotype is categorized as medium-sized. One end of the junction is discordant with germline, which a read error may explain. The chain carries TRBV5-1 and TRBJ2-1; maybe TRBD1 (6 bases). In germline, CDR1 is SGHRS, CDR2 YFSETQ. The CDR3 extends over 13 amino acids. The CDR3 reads CASSSDSYNEQFF. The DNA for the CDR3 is TGTGCCAGCAGCTCGGACAGTTACAATGAGCAGTTCTTC.

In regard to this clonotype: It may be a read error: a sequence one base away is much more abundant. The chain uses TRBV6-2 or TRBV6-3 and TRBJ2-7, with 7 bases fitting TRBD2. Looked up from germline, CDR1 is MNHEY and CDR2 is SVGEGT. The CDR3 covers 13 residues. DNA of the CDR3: TGTGCCGGCAGCAACCCGGGGGGCTACGAGCAGTACTTC. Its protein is CAGSNPGGYEQYF.

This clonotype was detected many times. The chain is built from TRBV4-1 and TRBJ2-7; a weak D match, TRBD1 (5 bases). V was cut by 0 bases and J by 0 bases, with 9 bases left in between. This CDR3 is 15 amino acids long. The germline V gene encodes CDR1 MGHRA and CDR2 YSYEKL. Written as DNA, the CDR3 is TGCGCCAGCAGCCAAGATAGGACACCCTCCTACGAGCAGTACTTC. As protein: CASSQDRTPSYEQYF.

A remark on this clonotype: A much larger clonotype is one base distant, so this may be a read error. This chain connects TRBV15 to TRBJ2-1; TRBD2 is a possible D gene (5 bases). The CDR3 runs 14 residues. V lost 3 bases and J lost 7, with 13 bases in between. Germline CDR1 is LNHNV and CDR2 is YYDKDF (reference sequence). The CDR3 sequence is CATSSPRAVNEQFF. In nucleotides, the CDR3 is TGTGCCACCAGCAGCCCGAGGGCCGTTAATGAGCAGTTCTTC.

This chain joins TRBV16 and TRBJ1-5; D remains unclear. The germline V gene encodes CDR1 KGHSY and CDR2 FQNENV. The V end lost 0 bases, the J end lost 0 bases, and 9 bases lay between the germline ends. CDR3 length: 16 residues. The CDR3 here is CASSQSTIASNQPQHF. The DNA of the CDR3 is TGTGCCAGCAGCCAATCGACGATCGCTAGCAATCAGCCCCAGCATTTT.

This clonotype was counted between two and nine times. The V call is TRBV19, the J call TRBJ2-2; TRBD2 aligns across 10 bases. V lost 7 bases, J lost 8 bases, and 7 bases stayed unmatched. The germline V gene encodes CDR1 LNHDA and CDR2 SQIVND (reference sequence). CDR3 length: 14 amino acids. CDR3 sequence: CASTRTSGSGELFF. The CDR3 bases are TGTGCCAGTACTCGGACTAGCGGCTCGGGGGAGCTGTTTTTT. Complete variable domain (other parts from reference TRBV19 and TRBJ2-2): DGGITQSPKYLFRKEGQNVTLSCEQNLNHDAMYWYRQDPGQGLRLIYYSQIVNDFQKGDIAEGYSVSREKKESFPLTVTSAQKNPTAFYLCASTRTSGSGELFFGEGSRLTVL.

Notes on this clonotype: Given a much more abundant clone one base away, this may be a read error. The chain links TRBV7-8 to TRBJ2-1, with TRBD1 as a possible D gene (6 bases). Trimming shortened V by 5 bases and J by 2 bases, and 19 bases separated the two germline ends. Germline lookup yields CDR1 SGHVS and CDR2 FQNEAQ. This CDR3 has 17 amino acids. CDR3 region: CASSRTRDTYPYNEQFF. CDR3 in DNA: TGTGCCAGCAGCCGAACCCGGGACACCTACCCCTACAATGAGCAGTTCTTC.

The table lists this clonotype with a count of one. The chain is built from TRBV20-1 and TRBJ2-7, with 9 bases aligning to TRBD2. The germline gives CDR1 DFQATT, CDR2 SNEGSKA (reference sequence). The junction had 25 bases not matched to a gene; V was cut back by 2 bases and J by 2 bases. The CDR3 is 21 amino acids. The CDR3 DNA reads TGCAGTGCTAGACAACGGACTGGCGGGAGGGCCTGGCGGGGGGCCCCCTACGAGCAGTACTTC. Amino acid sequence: CSARQRTGGRAWRGAPYEQYF.

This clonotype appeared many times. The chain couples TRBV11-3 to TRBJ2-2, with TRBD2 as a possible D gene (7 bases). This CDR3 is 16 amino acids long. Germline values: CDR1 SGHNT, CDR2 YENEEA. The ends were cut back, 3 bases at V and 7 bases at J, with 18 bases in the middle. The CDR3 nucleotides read TGTGCCAGCAGCTTCCGAAAAGAAGGGGGGGGCGGGGAGCTGTTTTTT. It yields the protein CASSFRKEGGGGELFF.

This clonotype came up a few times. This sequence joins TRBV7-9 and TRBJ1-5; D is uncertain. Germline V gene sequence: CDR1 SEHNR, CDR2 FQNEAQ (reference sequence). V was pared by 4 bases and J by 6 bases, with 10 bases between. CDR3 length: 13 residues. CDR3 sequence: CASSSTDGQPQHF. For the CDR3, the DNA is TGTGCCAGCAGCTCCACGGACGGTCAGCCCCAGCATTTT.

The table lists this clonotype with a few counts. CDR3 amino acids: CASSTRLAGVVETQYF. The CDR3 bases are TGTGCCAGCAGTACCAGACTAGCGGGAGTGGTGGAGACCCAGTACTTC. The gene calls are TRBV6-1 and TRBJ2-5; 12 positions match TRBD2. Germline CDR1 reads MNHNS; CDR2 reads SASEGT. The CDR3 has 16 residues. Trimming removed 5 bases from V and 5 bases from J; junction bases left unmatched: 9.

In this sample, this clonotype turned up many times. The CDR3 nucleotides are TGTGCCACCAGTGATTTAGTGGCTAGACGCAATGAGCAGTTCTTC. Translated, it gives CATSDLVARRNEQFF. The chain employs TRBV24-1 and TRBJ2-1; D ambiguous. The CDR3 totals 15 residues. The V and J ends lost 1 base and 6 bases respectively, with 12 bases between them. Germline CDR1 KGHDR, CDR2 SFDVKD.

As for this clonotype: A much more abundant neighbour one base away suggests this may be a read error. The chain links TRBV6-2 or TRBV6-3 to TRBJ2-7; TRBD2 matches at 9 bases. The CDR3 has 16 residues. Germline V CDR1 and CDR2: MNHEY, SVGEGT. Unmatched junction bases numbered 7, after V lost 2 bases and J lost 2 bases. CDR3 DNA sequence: TGTGCCAGCAGTTACCCTCTAGCGGGGCGGGCCTACGAGCAGTACTTC. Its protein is CASSYPLAGRAYEQYF.

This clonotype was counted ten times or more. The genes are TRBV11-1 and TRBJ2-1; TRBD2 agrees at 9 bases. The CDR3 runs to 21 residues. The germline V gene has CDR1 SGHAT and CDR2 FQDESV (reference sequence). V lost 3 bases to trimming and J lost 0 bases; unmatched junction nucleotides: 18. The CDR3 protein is CASSLIPGILAGAHSYNEQFF. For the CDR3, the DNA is TGTGCCAGCAGCTTGATCCCTGGGATATTAGCGGGAGCACACTCCTACAATGAGCAGTTCTTC.

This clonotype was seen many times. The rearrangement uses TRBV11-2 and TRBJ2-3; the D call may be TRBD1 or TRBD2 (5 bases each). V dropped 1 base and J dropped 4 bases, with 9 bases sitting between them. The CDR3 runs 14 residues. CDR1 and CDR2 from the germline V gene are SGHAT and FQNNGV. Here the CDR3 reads CASSLGGSADTQYF. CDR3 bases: TGTGCCAGCAGCTTAGGGGGGAGCGCAGATACGCAGTATTTT.

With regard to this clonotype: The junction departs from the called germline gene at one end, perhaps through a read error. The DNA for the CDR3 is TGTGCCAGCAGCGTAGGGGCGTCCATTAGCAGGAATACGCTGTATTTT. It specifies CASSVGASISRNTLYF. The chain recombines TRBV9 with TRBJ2-3; D gene uncertain. Germline-derived CDR1 and CDR2 are SGDLS and YYNGEE. CDR3 size: 16 residues.

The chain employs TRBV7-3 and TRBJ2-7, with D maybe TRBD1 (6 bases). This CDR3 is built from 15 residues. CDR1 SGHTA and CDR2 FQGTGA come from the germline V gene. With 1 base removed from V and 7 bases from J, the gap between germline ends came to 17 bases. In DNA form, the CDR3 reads TGTGCCAGCAGCTTAATGCCCACCCTCACAGGGGAGCAGTACTTC. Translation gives CASSLMPTLTGEQYF.

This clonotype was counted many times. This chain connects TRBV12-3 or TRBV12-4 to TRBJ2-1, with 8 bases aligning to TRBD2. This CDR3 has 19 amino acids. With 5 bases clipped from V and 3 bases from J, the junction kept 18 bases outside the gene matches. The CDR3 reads CASSPTPKAGAGIYNEQFF. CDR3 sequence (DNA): TGTGCCAGCAGTCCGACCCCCAAAGCGGGAGCGGGGATCTACAATGAGCAGTTCTTC.

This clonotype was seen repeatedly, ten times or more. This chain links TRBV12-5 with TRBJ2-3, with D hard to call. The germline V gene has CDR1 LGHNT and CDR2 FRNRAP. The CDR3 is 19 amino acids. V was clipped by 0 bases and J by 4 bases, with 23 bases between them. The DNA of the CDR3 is TGTGCTAGTGGTTTGGTTCGGTTGGGCTTTAGGCGAGGCGCAGATACGCAGTATTTT. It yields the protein CASGLVRLGFRRGADTQYF.

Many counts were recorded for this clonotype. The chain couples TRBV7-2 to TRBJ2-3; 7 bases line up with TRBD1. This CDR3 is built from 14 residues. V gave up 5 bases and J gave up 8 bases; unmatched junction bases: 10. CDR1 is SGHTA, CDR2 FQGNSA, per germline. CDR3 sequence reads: CASSEGQARGTQYF. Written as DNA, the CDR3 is TGTGCCAGCAGCGAAGGACAGGCGAGGGGTACGCAGTATTTT.

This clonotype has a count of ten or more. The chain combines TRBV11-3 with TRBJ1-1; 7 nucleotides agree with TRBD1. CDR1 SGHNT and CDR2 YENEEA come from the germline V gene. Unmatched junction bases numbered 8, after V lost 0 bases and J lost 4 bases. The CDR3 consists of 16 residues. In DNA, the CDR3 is TGTGCCAGCAGCTTAGAGCGGTGGGGGGACAGCACTGAAGCTTTCTTT. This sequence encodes CASSLERWGDSTEAFF.

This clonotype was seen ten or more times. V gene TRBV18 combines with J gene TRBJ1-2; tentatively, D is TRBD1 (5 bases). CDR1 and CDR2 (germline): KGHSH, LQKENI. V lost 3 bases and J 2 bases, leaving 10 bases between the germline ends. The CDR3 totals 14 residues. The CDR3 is CASSPRVSNYGYTF. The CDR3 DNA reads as TGTGCCAGCTCACCCAGGGTGTCCAACTATGGCTACACCTTC.

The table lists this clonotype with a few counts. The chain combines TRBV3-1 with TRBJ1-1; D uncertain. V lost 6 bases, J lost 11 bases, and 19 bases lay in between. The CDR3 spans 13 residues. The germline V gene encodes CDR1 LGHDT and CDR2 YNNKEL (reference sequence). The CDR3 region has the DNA TGTGCCAGCAGTCTCCCTAGGTCACCGGTGGCTTTCTTT. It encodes CASSLPRSPVAFF. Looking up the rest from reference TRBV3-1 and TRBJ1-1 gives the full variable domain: DTAVSQTPKYLVTQMGNDKSIKCEQNLGHDTMYWYKQDSKKFLKIMFSYNNKELIINETVPNRFSPKSPDKAHLNLHINSLELGDSAVYFCASSLPRSPVAFFGQGTRLTVV.